The rows below give T cell receptor beta chains drawn from one sample of a study of vaccination and CD4 T cells after COVID-19. Their target antigens are unknown. TCRdb itself ran the PCR reads through MiXCR, one entry per CDR3 protein. This sample has some 14,000 distinct CDR3 sequences, with about 60% found just once. The sample comprised CD4+ T cells from blood, cultured in vitro. Source of these receptors: a human donor who had recovered from COVID-19. CDR3s include the opening cysteine and the closing phenylalanine or tryptophan. A D gene is named only where the DNA matches it firmly. Clone size appears in some rows only: once, few, many, or a class for an expanded clone.

TRBJ2-1,TRBV7-3,NA,NA,TGTGCCAGCAGCTTAAGTAACAATGAGCAGTTCTTC,CASSLSNNEQFF
TRBJ2-7,TRBV15,NA,NA,TGTGCCACCAGTTGCTACGAGCAGTACTTC,CATSCYEQYF
TRBJ1-5,TRBV28,few,TRBD1,TGTGCCAGCAGTACTTCACAGGGGGCGCAGGGTCAGCCCCAGCATTTT,CASSTSQGAQGQPQHF
TRBJ2-5,TRBV11-2,NA,NA,TGTGCCAGCAGCTATAACGAAGGCAACCAAGAGACCCAGTACTTC,CASSYNEGNQETQYF
TRBJ1-2,TRBV6-4,once,TRBD1,TGTGCCAGCAGTGGACAGGGAAAGGGCTACACCTTC,CASSGQGKGYTF
TRBJ1-2,TRBV7-2,NA,TRBD1,TGTGCCAGCAGCCCCCAGGGGACAGGGGGTTCCGGCTACACCTTC,CASSPQGTGGSGYTF
TRBJ1-1,TRBV12-3/TRBV12-4,NA,NA,TGTGCCAGCGGGGAGGGCGGCGACCCTACTGAAGCTTTCTTT,CASGEGGDPTEAFF
TRBJ2-7,TRBV15,few,TRBD2,TGTGCCACCAGCAGGGGCCAAGGGACTAGCGGGAGCCACGAGCAGTACTTC,CATSRGQGTSGSHEQYF
TRBJ2-1,TRBV20-1,NA,NA,TGCAGTGCCGATAAGGCTTCAGTCAATGAGCAGTTCTTC,CSADKASVNEQFF
TRBJ1-6,TRBV27,once,TRBD1,TGTGCCAGCCGGGACAGCAGGGGAAATTCACCCCTCCACTTT,CASRDSRGNSPLHF
TRBJ1-1,TRBV27,NA,TRBD1,TGTGCCAGCAGTTTAGGGACAGGGGGAACTGAAGCTTTCTTT,CASSLGTGGTEAFF
TRBJ2-4,TRBV12-3/TRBV12-4,NA,NA,TGTGCCAGCAGTTTGGCATCGGCCGGCATTCAGTACTTC,CASSLASAGIQYF
TRBJ2-3,TRBV7-9,NA,NA,TGTGCCAGCAGCTTAGCAGATACGCAGTATTTT,CASSLADTQYF
TRBJ2-2,TRBV27,once,NA,TGTGCCAGCAGTCATCGCGGGACAACCGGGGAGCTGTTTTTT,CASSHRGTTGELFF
TRBJ2-1,TRBV7-2,NA,TRBD2,TGTGCCAGCAGCTTAGATCGGGTAGCGGGAGGGAGGGAGCAGTTCTTC,CASSLDRVAGGREQFF
TRBJ2-5,TRBV2,NA,NA,TGTGCCAGCAGTGAACCCCCCCGGTTCCAAAGTGGGCGCTCGGAGACCCAGTACTTC,CASSEPPRFQSGRSETQYF
TRBJ1-1,TRBV20-1,NA,NA,TGCAGTGCTAGAGATCTGTCCTTTCTCACTGAAGCTTTCTTT,CSARDLSFLTEAFF
TRBJ1-1,TRBV4-1,NA,NA,TGCGCCAGCAGCCAAGATAGCTCAGGACATTTGAACACTGAAGCTTTCTTT,CASSQDSSGHLNTEAFF
TRBJ2-5,TRBV30,NA,NA,TGTGCCTGGAGTGACGGGGTAACAAAGACCCAGTACTTC,CAWSDGVTKTQYF
TRBJ2-5,TRBV2,NA,NA,TGTGCCAGTCTCCTCCAAGAGACCCAGTACTTC,CASLLQETQYF
TRBJ1-2,TRBV6-5,NA,NA,TGTGCCAGCAGTTACTCGGGCCCCTCAAAACTTGGCTACACCTTC,CASSYSGPSKLGYTF
TRBJ1-2,TRBV19,NA,TRBD1,TGTGCCAGCGCCGGGACAGGGGGTGGGATTGGTGGCTACACCTTC,CASAGTGGGIGGYTF
TRBJ2-7,TRBV27,NA,TRBD2,TGTGCCAGCAGTTTTGAGGGCCTAGCGGGAGGCGAGCAGTACTTC,CASSFEGLAGGEQYF
TRBJ1-1,TRBV27,NA,NA,TGTGCCAGCAGAAGGGACGGGTGGAACACTGAAGCTTTCTTT,CASRRDGWNTEAFF
TRBJ1-2,TRBV7-9,NA,NA,TGTGCCAGCAGCTCGACGGACCACTATGGCTACACCTTC,CASSSTDHYGYTF
TRBJ2-1,TRBV20-1,few,TRBD2,TGCAGTGCTAGAGCGATTCTAGCGGGCTCCTACAATGAGCAGTTCTTC,CSARAILAGSYNEQFF
TRBJ1-1,TRBV20-1,NA,TRBD1,TGCAGTGCTAATCTGGGACAGGGGTATCCTACTGAAGCTTTCTTT,CSANLGQGYPTEAFF
TRBJ2-7,TRBV6-1,NA,TRBD2,TGTGCCAGCAGCGCAGCCGGGACTAGCGGCTCCTACGAGCAGTACTTC,CASSAAGTSGSYEQYF
TRBJ2-2,TRBV25-1,NA,NA,TGTGCCAGCAGAGGTACAGGGAGGCGGGCCACCGGGGAGCTGTTTTTT,CASRGTGRRATGELFF
TRBJ2-1,TRBV2,NA,TRBD2,TGTGCCAGCAGTCCCCTAGCGGGGGTGGTGAATGAGCAGTTCTTC,CASSPLAGVVNEQFF
TRBJ1-2,TRBV30,few,TRBD1,TGTGCCTACATAAACTCCGGGACAGGGGTAGAGTATGGCTACACCTTC,CAYINSGTGVEYGYTF
TRBJ2-5,TRBV2,NA,TRBD1,TGTGCCAGCAGAGCAGGACAGGGGATAGGAGAAGAGACCCAGTACTTC,CASRAGQGIGEETQYF
TRBJ2-7,TRBV6-2/TRBV6-3,NA,NA,TGTGCCAGCACCCCCATCGGGGCGGGTTCCGAGCAGTACTTC,CASTPIGAGSEQYF
TRBJ2-2,TRBV5-1,once,TRBD2,TGCGCCAGCAGCTTTTTAGCGGGAGAAAACACCGGGGAGCTGTTTTTT,CASSFLAGENTGELFF
TRBJ2-6,TRBV10-3,NA,NA,TGTGCCACAGAAGATGGCTCTGGGGCCAACGTCCTGACTTTC,CATEDGSGANVLTF
TRBJ1-1,TRBV11-2,NA,TRBD1,TGTGCCAGCAGCTCCTGGGACAGGGGTTTCGCTGAAGCTTTCTTT,CASSSWDRGFAEAFF